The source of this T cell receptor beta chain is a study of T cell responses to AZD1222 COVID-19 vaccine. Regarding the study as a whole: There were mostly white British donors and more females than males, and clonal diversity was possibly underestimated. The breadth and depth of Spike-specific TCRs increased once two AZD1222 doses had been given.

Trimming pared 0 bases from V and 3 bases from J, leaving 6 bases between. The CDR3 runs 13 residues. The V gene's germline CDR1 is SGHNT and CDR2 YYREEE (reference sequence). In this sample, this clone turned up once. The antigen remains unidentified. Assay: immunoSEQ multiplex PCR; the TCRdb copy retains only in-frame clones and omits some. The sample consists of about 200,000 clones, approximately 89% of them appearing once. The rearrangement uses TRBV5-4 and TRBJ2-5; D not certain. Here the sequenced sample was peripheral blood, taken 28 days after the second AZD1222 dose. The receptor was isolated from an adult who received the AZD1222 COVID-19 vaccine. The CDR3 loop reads CASSLGSKETQYF. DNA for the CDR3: TGTGCCAGCAGCTTGGGATCGAAAGAGACCCAGTACTTC. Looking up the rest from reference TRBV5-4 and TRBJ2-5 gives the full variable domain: ETGVTQSPTHLIKTRGQQVTLRCSSQSGHNTVSWYQQALGQGPQFIFQYYREEENGRGNFPPRFSGLQFPNYSSELNVNALELDDSALYLCASSLGSKETQYFGPGTRLLVL.